The rows below give T cell receptor beta chains drawn from one sample of a study of tumor-infiltrating lymphocytes in primary liver carcinoma. TCRdb ran MiXCR on the multiplex PCR reads and lists one entry per CDR3 protein. Of tens of thousands of distinct CDR3 sequences in the sample, about 74% were seen once. The material sequenced was liver tumor tissue from sampling region 5. These receptors were obtained from a woman under 40 with primary liver carcinoma and hepatitis B virus infection. The CDR3 runs from the conserved cysteine through the conserved F or W. D genes are given only for firm matches. Part of the rows lack a size; the others show once, few, many or a class for expanded clones.

v_gene	len	j_gene	abundance	d_gene	CDR3nt	CDR3aa
TRBV2	13	TRBJ2-1	NA	NA	TGTGCCGGTATAGTCAGCTTTTACAATGAGCAGTTCTTC	CAGIVSFYNEQFF
TRBV5-1	16	TRBJ2-7	once	TRBD1	TGCGCCGGCAGCTGGTCAGGTACAGGGGGAACCTACGAGCAGTACTTC	CAGSWSGTGGTYEQYF
TRBV6-5	15	TRBJ2-7	NA	NA	TGTGCCAGCAGTTACAGGGATAGCAGCCCCTACGAGCAGTACTTC	CASSYRDSSPYEQYF
TRBV6-1	15	TRBJ1-1	NA	NA	TGTGCCTGTGATTTTTGGGCAGGGATGAACACTGAAGCTTTCTTT	CACDFWAGMNTEAFF
TRBV4-1	15	TRBJ2-1	NA	NA	TGCGCCAGCGGCCAAGGTGGTCTAGCGAGGGATGAGCAGCTCTTC	CASGQGGLARDEQLF
TRBV11-2	13	TRBJ2-5	NA	TRBD2	TGTGCCAGCCGTGATACTAGCGGGGCGACCCAGTACTTC	CASRDTSGATQYF
TRBV11-2	17	TRBJ2-1	NA	TRBD1	TGTGCCAGCAGCTTACGACCGGGACAGAGATTCTACAATGAGCAGTTCTTC	CASSLRPGQRFYNEQFF
TRBV28	15	TRBJ1-2	NA	TRBD1	TGTGCCAGCATCCAAGGACAGGAGGCTAACTATGGCTATACTTTC	CASIQGQEANYGYTF
TRBV6-5	15	TRBJ2-2	NA	TRBD1	TGTGCCAACAGTCCGCGGACAGGGCTCGCCGGGGAACTGTTTTTT	CANSPRTGLAGELFF
TRBV4-3	18	TRBJ2-3	NA	NA	TGCGCTAGCAGCCAGTCGGTCTGGCTGGGTGATCCCGATGATATGTGGTATTTT	CASSQSVWLGDPDDMWYF
TRBV11-2	12	TRBJ2-2	NA	NA	TGTGACTGCAGCGCGGAGTGCGGGGAGCTGCTTTTT	CDCSAECGELLF
TRBV12-3/TRBV12-4	14	TRBJ1-5	NA	NA	TGTGCCAGCTATGCTGACGGGCACAATCAGCCCCAACATTTT	CASYADGHNQPQHF
TRBV28	13	TRBJ1-2	medium-sized	NA	TGTGCCAGCAGTCAGCCTCCGAACTATGGCTACACCTTC	CASSQPPNYGYTF
TRBV28	14	TRBJ2-5	NA	TRBD1	TGCGCTAGCAGTTACCCAGGGGGCAGGGAGACCCAGTACTTC	CASSYPGGRETQYF
TRBV4-3	16	TRBJ2-3	many	TRBD2	TGCGCCAGCAGCCAAGGTTTTGCGGGAGCCGGGCATACGCAGTGTTTT	CASSQGFAGAGHTQCF
TRBV20-1	17	TRBJ2-7	NA	NA	TGCAGTGCTAGAGACGCGCCCGCCCGGCGGGAACGTTACGAGCAGTACTTC	CSARDAPARRERYEQYF
TRBV12-3/TRBV12-4	15	TRBJ2-3	once	NA	TGTGCCAGCAGTTTCCCCCCTCCTAGCATAGATACGCGGTATTTT	CASSFPPPSIDTRYF
TRBV5-6	15	TRBJ2-2	NA	NA	TGTGCCAGCAGCTTGGCACCCAGAGCCACTGGGGAGCTATTTTTT	CASSLAPRATGELFF
TRBV5-1	17	TRBJ1-3	NA	TRBD1	TGCGCCAGCAGGCAACGGGGACAGGGGAATGCGGGAAACACCATATATTTT	CASRQRGQGNAGNTIYF
TRBV28	12	TRBJ2-7	NA	NA	TGTGCCAGCATCGACCGAATTGAGGAACAGTACTTC	CASIDRIEEQYF
TRBV11-2	14	TRBJ2-7	NA	NA	TGTGCCAGCAGCCCGCCGGGACCACATTACGAGCTGTACTTC	CASSPPGPHYELYF
TRBV28	15	TRBJ2-5	many	NA	TGTGCCAGCAGTTTATCGGGAGGAGGGGGGGAGACCCAGTACTTC	CASSLSGGGGETQYF
TRBV11-2	13	TRBJ2-7	NA	TRBD2	TGTGCCAGCGTCTCGTCTAGCGGATACGAGCAGTATTTC	CASVSSSGYEQYF
TRBV29-1	12	TRBJ2-5	once	NA	TGCAGCGTTGGCTCGTCTGCCAGAGAGACCCACTTC	CSVGSSARETHF
TRBV10-3	16	TRBJ2-1	large	TRBD2	TGTGCCATCAGTGAGTCGGCAGCGGGAGCCTACAATGAGCAGTTCTTC	CAISESAAGAYNEQFF
TRBV29-1	16	TRBJ2-7	NA	NA	TGCAGCGTCATGACATCTGGGACCGGCACTCCCTACGAGCTGTACTTC	CSVMTSGTGTPYELYF
TRBV5-6	13	TRBJ2-7	medium-sized	TRBD1	TGTGCCAGCAGCTTACGGACAGGGCTATCGCAGTACTTC	CASSLRTGLSQYF
TRBV6-5	15	TRBJ2-7	once	NA	TGTGCTAGCAGTTACAAGGACAGCGGCTCCTACGAACAGTACTTC	CASSYKDSGSYEQYF
TRBV28	16	TRBJ2-3	NA	NA	TGTGCCGGCAGGCCGGCGGGGGCAGTTAGCACAGATACGCAATATTTT	CAGRPAGAVSTDTQYF
TRBV29-1	13	TRBJ1-1	NA	NA	TGCAGTGTTGCCCCGCACCAAAACACTGAAGCTTTCTTT	CSVAPHQNTEAFF
TRBV30	13	TRBJ2-7	NA	NA	TGTGCCTGGAGTGTGAGTAGCCTCTCCGAGCAGTACTTT	CAWSVSSLSEQYF
TRBV5-1	16	TRBJ2-2	NA	NA	TGCTCCAGCAGCTTGACGGGCCCACCGAACACCGGGGAGCTGTTTTTT	CSSSLTGPPNTGELFF
TRBV6-5	15	TRBJ2-7	NA	NA	TGTGCCAGCAGTTACAAGGACAGCAGCTCCTATGAGCGGCACTTC	CASSYKDSSSYERHF
TRBV20-1	15	TRBJ2-2	many	TRBD2	TGCAGTGCCGGCTTAGCGGGAGGGGTGGCCGGGGAGCTGTTTTTT	CSAGLAGGVAGELFF
TRBV5-1	17	TRBJ1-3	many	TRBD1	TGCGCCAGCAGCCAACGGGGACAGGGGAATGCTGGAAGCACCATATATTTT	CASSQRGQGNAGSTIYF
TRBV7-8	15	TRBJ2-1	medium-sized	NA	TGTGCCAGCAGCCACTGGGGTTCTAGAGACAATGAGCAGTTCTTC	CASSHWGSRDNEQFF
TRBV10-3	14	TRBJ2-1	NA	NA	TGTGCCATCAGTCCCACGGCGACCCGGTATGATCAGTTCTTT	CAISPTATRYDQFF
TRBV6-5	17	TRBJ1-5	NA	NA	TGTGCTAGCAGTTACTATGCGGTCGGAAATAGCAATCAGCTCCAGCATTTT	CASSYYAVGNSNQLQHF
TRBV30	16	TRBJ2-7	NA	NA	TGTGCCTGGAATGTTAAGAAGGCTAGTGGGAGTTACGAGCAGTACTTC	CAWNVKKASGSYEQYF
TRBV12-3/TRBV12-4	13	TRBJ2-3	medium-sized	TRBD1	TGTGCCAGCAGTCGGGACAGGACAGATACGCAGTATTTT	CASSRDRTDTQYF
TRBV13	17	TRBJ1-1	NA	NA	TGCGCCAGCAGCTTAGGAGGGTTTGGCATTGGGGACACTGAAGCTTTCTTT	CASSLGGFGIGDTEAFF
TRBV5-8	13	TRBJ2-1	medium-sized	TRBD1	TGTGCCAGCAGCTTGGACAGGGGCAATGAGCAGTTCTTC	CASSLDRGNEQFF
TRBV6-5	16	TRBJ2-2	NA	TRBD2	TGTGTCAGCACTTATGGACTAGCGCCGAACACCGGGGAGCTGTTTTTC	CVSTYGLAPNTGELFF
TRBV7-8	15	TRBJ1-4	NA	NA	TGTACCAGCAGCTCCAACAGGAGTAAATCTGAAAAACTGTTTTTT	CTSSSNRSKSEKLFF
TRBV11-1	16	TRBJ2-2	NA	NA	TGTGGCAGCAGCAGGGTTATGACGGGAGTGTCCGGGGAGCTGTTGTTT	CGSSRVMTGVSGELLF
TRBV12-3/TRBV12-4	16	TRBJ2-5	NA	TRBD1	TGTGCTAACAGTTTTCGTACAGGGGGAACACAAGAGACCCTGTACTTC	CANSFRTGGTQETLYF
TRBV11-2	13	TRBJ2-3	NA	NA	TGTGCCAGCAACTTAGTGAACTCCGATATCCAGTATTTT	CASNLVNSDIQYF
TRBV11-2	13	TRBJ1-2	NA	TRBD1	TGTTCCATCGGCCCCCGACAGGGAAGCGGCTACACCTTC	CSIGPRQGSGYTF
TRBV6-1	19	TRBJ2-2	few	NA	TGTGCCAGCAGTGAAACCCTTCCCGGGGACGCCGTGAGCACCGGGGAGCTGTTTTTT	CASSETLPGDAVSTGELFF
TRBV11-2	15	TRBJ2-1	NA	TRBD2	TGTACCAGCAGCTTCGACCTAGCGGGATCGGTTGGGCAGTCCTTC	CTSSFDLAGSVGQSF
TRBV11-3	13	TRBJ2-1	NA	NA	TGTGCCAGCAGCATAGACGGAATCAATGAGCAGTTCTTC	CASSIDGINEQFF
TRBV5-6	15	TRBJ2-2	medium-sized	NA	TGTGCCAGCAGCTTGCGGTTCTCTAACACCGGGGAGCTGTTTTTT	CASSLRFSNTGELFF
TRBV16	12	TRBJ1-2	NA	NA	TGTGCCAGCAGCCGATTGTGGCATGGCTACACCTTC	CASSRLWHGYTF
TRBV4-3	19	TRBJ2-3	NA	TRBD2	TGCGCCAGCAGCCAAGATCTGTCTCGGACTAGCGGGAACATAGATACGCAGTATTTT	CASSQDLSRTSGNIDTQYF
TRBV12-3/TRBV12-4	16	TRBJ2-5	NA	TRBD1	TGTGCCAATAGTTTTCGTACAGGGGGAACACAAGAGACCCAGTACTTT	CANSFRTGGTQETQYF
TRBV5-4	16	TRBJ1-5	NA	NA	TGTGCCAGCAGCTTGGATGGTGGTATGGGCAATCGGCCCCAGCATTTT	CASSLDGGMGNRPQHF